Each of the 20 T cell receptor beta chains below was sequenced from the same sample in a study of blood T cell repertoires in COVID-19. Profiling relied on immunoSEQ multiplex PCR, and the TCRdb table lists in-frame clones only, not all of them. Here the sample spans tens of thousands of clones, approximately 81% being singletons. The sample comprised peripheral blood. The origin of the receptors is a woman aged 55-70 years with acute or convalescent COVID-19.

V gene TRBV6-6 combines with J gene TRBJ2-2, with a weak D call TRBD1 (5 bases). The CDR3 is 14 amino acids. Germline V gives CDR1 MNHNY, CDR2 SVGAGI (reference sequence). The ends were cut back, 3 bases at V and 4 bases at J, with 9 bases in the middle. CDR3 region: CASSYTGTTGELFF. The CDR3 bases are TGTGCCAGCAGTTATACAGGAACCACCGGGGAGCTGTTTTTT.

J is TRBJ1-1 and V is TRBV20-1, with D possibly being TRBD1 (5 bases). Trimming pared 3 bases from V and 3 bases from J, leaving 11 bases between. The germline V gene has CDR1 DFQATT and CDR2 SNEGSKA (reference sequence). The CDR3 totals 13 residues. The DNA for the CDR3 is TGCAGTGCTAGTGCGGGGGGTTACACTGAAGCTTTCTTT. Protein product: CSASAGGYTEAFF.

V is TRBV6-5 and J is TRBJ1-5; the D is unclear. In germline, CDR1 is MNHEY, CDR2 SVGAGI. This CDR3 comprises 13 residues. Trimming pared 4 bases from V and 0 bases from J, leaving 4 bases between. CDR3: CASSFYSNQPQHF. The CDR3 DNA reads TGTGCCAGCAGTTTTTATAGCAATCAGCCCCAGCATTTT.

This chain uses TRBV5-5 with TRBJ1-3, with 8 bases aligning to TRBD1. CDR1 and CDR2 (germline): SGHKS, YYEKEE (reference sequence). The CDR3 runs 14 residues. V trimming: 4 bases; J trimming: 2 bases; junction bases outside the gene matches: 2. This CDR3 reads CASSRTGTGNTIYF. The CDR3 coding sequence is TGTGCCAGCAGCCGGACAGGGACTGGAAACACCATATATTTT.

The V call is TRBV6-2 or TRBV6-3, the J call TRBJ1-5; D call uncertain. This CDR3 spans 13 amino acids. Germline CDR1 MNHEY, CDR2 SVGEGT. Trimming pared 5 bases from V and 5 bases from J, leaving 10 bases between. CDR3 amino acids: CASSLLADQPQHF. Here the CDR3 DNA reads TGTGCCAGCAGTCTCTTGGCGGATCAGCCCCAGCATTTT.

CDR3 coding DNA: TGTGCCAGCAGCCCGGACAGGGACACTGAAGCTTTCTTT. Translation: CASSPDRDTEAFF. This chain connects TRBV7-3 to TRBJ1-1; 8 bases are a match to TRBD1. V dropped 5 bases and J dropped 3; count of bases not matched to a gene: 2. In germline, CDR1 is SGHTA, CDR2 FQGTGA. CDR3 size: 13 residues.

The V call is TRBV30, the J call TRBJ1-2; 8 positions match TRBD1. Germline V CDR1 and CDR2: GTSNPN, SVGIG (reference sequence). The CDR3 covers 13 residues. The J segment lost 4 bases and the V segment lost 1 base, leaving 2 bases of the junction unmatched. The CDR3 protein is CAWSADRVYGYTF. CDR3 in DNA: TGTGCCTGGAGTGCGGACAGGGTCTATGGCTACACCTTC.

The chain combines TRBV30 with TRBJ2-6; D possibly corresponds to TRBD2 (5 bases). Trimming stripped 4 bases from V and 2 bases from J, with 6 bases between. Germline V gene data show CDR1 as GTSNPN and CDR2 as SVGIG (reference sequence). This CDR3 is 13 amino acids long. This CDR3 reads CAWTRAGANVLTF. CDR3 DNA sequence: TGTGCCTGGACGAGGGCTGGGGCCAACGTCCTGACTTTC.

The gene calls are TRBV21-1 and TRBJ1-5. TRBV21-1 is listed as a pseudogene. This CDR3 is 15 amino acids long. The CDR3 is CASSKPGDSNQPQHF. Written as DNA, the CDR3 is TGTGCCAGCAGCAAGCCCGGAGATAGCAATCAGCCCCAGCATTTT.

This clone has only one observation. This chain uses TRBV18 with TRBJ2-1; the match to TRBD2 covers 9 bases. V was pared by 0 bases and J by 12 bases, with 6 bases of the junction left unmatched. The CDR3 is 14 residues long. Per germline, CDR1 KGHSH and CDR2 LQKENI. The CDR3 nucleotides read TGTGCCAGCTCACCACCGGGACTAGCCGTATTGCAGTTCTTC. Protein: CASSPPGLAVLQFF.

CDR3 in DNA: TGTGCCAGCAGACAGGGACCCTTTTTAGAGACCCAGTACTTC. Protein: CASRQGPFLETQYF. The chain has TRBV6-6 and TRBJ2-5; a possible D gene is TRBD1 (6 bases). Trimming pared 6 bases from V and 4 bases from J, leaving 15 bases between. The CDR3 extends over 14 amino acids. The germline CDR1 and CDR2 sequences are MNHNY and SVGAGI (reference sequence).

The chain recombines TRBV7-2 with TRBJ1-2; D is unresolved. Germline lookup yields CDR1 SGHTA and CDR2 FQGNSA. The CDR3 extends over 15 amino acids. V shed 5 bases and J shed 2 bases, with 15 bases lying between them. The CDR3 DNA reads TGTGCCAGCAGCCAAGGCGCGGGGAGGAACTATGGCTACACCTTC. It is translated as CASSQGAGRNYGYTF.

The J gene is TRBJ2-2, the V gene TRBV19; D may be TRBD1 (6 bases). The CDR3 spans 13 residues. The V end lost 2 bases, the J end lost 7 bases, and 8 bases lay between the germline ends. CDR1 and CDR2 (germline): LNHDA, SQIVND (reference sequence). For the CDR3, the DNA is TGTGCCAGTAGTATACTACAGGGCGGGGAGCTGTTTTTT. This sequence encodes CASSILQGGELFF.

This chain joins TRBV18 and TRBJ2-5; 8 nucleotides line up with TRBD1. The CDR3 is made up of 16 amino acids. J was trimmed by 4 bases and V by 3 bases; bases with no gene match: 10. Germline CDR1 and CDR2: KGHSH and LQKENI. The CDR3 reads CASSPRETGDGETQYF. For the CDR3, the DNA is TGTGCCAGCTCACCCCGGGAGACAGGGGATGGAGAGACCCAGTACTTC. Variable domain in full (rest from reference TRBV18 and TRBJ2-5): NAGVMQNPRHLVRRRGQEARLRCSPMKGHSHVYWYRQLPEEGLKFMVYLQKENIIDESGMPKERFSAEFPKEGPSILRIQQVVRGDSAAYFCASSPRETGDGETQYFGPGTRLLVL.

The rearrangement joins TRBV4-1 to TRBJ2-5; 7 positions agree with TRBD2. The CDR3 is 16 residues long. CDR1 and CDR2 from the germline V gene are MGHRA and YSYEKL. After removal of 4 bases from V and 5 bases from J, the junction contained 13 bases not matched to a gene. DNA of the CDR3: TGCGCCAGCAGCCTCCGAGCGGGGAGTCCTCCTGAGACCCAGTACTTC. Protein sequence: CASSLRAGSPPETQYF.

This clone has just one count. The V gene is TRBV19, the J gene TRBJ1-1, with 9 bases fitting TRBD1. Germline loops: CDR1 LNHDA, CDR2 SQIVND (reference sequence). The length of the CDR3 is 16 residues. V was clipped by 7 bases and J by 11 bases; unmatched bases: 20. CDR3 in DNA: TGTGCCAGTACCGAACCTTGGGGACAGGGATTATTTGTGGCTTTCTTT. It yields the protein CASTEPWGQGLFVAFF.

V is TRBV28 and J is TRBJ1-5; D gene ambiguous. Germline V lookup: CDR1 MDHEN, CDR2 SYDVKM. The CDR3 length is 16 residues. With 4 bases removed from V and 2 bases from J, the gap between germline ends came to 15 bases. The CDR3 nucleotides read TGTGCCAGCAGTTCCGCCCAGAGGAAGGGCAATCAGCCCCAGCATTTT. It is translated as CASSSAQRKGNQPQHF.

CDR3 sequence reads: CASSQGQGLATEQFF. In DNA, the CDR3 is TGTGCCAGCAGCCAAGGTCAGGGACTAGCGACTGAGCAGTTCTTC. The V and J genes are TRBV14 and TRBJ2-1, with 10 nucleotides matching TRBD2. With V trimmed by 1 base and J by 9 bases, 6 bases remained unmatched. The germline V gene has CDR1 SGHDN and CDR2 FVKESK. The CDR3 has 15 amino acids.

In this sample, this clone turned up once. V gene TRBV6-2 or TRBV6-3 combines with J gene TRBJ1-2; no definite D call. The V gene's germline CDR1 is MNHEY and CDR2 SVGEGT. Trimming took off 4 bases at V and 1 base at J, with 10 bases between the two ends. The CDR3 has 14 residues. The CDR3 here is CASSSTVDNYGYTF. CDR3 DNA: TGTGCCAGCAGTTCTACGGTCGATAACTATGGCTACACCTTC.

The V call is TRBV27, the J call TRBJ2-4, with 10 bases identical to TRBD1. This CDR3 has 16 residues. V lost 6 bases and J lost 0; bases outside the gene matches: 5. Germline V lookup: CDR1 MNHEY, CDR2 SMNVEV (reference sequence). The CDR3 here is CASRLGQGLAKNIQYF. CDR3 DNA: TGTGCCAGCAGGCTGGGACAGGGGTTAGCCAAAAACATTCAGTACTTC.